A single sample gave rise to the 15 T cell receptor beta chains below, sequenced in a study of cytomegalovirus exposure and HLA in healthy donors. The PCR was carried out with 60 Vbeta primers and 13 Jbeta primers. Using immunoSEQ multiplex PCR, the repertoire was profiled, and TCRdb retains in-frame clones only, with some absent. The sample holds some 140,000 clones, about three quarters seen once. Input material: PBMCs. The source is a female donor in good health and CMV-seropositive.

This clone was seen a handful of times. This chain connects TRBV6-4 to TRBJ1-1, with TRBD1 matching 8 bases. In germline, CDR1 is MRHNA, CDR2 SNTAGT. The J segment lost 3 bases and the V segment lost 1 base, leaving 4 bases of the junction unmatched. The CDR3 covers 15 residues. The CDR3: CASSDFRGRDTEAFF. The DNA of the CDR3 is TGTGCCAGCAGTGACTTCAGGGGGCGGGACACTGAAGCTTTCTTT.

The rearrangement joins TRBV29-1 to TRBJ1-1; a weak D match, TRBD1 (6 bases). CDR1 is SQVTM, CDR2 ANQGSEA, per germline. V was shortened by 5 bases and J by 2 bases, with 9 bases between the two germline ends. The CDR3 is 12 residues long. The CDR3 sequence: CSVQGQNTEAFF. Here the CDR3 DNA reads TGCAGCGTTCAGGGGCAAAACACTGAAGCTTTCTTT.

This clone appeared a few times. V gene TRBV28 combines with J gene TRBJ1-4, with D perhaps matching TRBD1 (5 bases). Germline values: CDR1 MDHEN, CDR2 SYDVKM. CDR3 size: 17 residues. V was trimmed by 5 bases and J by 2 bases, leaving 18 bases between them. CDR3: CASSLPGPVRTNEKLFF. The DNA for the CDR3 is TGTGCCAGCAGTCTCCCAGGGCCGGTTAGGACTAATGAAAAACTGTTTTTT.

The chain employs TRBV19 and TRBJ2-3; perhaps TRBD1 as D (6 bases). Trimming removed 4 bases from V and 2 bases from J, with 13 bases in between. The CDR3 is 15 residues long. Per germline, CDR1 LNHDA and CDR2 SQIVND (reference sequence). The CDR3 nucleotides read TGTGCCAGTAGTAACGGACAGACCATCACAGATACGCAGTATTTT. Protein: CASSNGQTITDTQYF.

The CDR3 DNA is TGTGCCAGCAGTGACCCACAGGGGGCAACCCACCCTTATACGCAGTATTTT. Residues: CASSDPQGATHPYTQYF. This chain joins TRBV25-1 and TRBJ2-3, with 9 bases aligning to TRBD1. The CDR3 runs to 17 residues. The junction had 14 bases not matched to a gene; V was cut back by 3 bases and J by 7 bases. Germline V gene lookup returns CDR1 MGHDK and CDR2 SYGVNS. Drawing the rest from reference TRBV25-1 and TRBJ2-3, the complete variable domain is EADIYQTPRYLVIGTGKKITLECSQTMGHDKMYWYQQDPGMELHLIHYSYGVNSTEKGDLSSESTVSRIRTEHFPLTLESARPSHTSQYLCASSDPQGATHPYTQYFGPGTRLTVL.

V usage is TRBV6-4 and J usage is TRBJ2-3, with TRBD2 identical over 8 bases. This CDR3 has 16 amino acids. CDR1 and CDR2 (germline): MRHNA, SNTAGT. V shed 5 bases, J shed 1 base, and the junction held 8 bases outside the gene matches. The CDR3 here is CASSRVAGLRTDTQYF. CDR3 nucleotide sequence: TGTGCCAGCAGTCGAGTAGCGGGATTACGCACAGATACGCAGTATTTT.

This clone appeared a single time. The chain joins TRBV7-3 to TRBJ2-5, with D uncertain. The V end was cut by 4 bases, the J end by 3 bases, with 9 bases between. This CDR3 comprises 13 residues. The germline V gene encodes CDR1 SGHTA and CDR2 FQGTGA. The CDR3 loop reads CASSYSPEETQYF. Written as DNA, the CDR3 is TGTGCCAGCAGCTATAGCCCGGAAGAGACCCAGTACTTC.

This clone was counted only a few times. The CDR3 bases are TGCGCCAGCAGAGAACAGGGGGCGGATGAAGCTTTCTTT. This sequence encodes CASREQGADEAFF. The gene calls are TRBV4-1 and TRBJ1-1; 9 bases map to TRBD1. This CDR3 contains 13 residues. CDR1 and CDR2 from the germline V gene are MGHRA and YSYEKL. The V gene end was trimmed by 6 bases and the J gene end by 7 bases; junction bases not matched to a gene: 6.

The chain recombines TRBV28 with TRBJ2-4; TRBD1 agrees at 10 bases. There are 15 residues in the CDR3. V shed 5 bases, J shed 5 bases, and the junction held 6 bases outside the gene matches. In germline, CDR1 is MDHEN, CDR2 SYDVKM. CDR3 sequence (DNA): TGTGCCAGCAGTCCTAAGGACAGGGGGGAAAACATTCAGTACTTC. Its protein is CASSPKDRGENIQYF.

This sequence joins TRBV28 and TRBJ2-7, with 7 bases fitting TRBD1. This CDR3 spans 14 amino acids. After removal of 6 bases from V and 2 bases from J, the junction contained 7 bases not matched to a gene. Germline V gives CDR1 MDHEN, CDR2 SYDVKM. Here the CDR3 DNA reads TGTGCCAGCAGCACATACGACAGGGCCTACGAGCAGTACTTC. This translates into CASSTYDRAYEQYF.

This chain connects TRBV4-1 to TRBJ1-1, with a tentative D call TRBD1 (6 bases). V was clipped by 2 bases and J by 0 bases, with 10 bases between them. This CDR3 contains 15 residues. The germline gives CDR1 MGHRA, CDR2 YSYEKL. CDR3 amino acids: CASSQFRDMNTEAFF. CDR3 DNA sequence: TGCGCCAGCAGCCAATTCCGGGACATGAACACTGAAGCTTTCTTT.

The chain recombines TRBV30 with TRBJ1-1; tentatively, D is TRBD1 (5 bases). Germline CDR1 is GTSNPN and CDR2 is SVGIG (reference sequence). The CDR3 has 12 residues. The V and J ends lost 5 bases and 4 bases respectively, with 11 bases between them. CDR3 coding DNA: TGTGCCTGGTCCTGGGGCGGCACTGAAGCTTTCTTT. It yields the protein CAWSWGGTEAFF.

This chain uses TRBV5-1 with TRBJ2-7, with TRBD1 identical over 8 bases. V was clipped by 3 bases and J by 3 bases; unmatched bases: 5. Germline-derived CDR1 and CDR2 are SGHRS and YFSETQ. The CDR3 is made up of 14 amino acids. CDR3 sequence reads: CASSWDRRNYEQYF. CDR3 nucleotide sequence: TGCGCCAGCAGCTGGGACAGGAGAAACTACGAGCAGTACTTC.

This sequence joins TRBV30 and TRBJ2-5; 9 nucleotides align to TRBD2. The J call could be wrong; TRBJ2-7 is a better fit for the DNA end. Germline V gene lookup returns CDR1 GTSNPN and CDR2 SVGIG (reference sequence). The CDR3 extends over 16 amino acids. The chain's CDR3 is CAWSPVTSGSTYEQYF. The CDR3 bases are TGTGCCTGGAGTCCTGTGACTAGCGGTTCGACCTACGAGCAGTACTTC.

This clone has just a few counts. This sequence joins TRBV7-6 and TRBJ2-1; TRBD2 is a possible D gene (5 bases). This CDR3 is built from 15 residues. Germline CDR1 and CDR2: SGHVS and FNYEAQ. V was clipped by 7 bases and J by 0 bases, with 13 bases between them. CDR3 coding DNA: TGTGCCAGCACCGCCTTAGCGAGCTCCTACAATGAGCAGTTCTTC. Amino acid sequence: CASTALASSYNEQFF.